This T cell receptor beta chain is drawn from a study of radiation and T cells in renal cell carcinoma. Turning to this clone: Its antigen is undetermined.

Time point denoted: blood 2 weeks post-SBRT. Treatment of the sample: 15 Gy SBRT to primary tumor, nephrectomy 4 weeks later. This CDR3 is built from 11 residues. V was clipped by 2 bases and J by 9 bases, with 8 bases between them. Germline values: CDR1 MNHNY, CDR2 SVGAGI (reference sequence). Study-wide results and caveats: No pretreatment tumor biopsies were available for baseline clonotypes.

Here immunoSEQ multiplex PCR was the method, and the copy in TCRdb shows in-frame clones only, minus some. The table shows roughly 150,000 clones, with over 80% occurring only once. Sequenced here: blood, sampled from a patient whose treatment included radiotherapy and nephrectomy. The rearrangement joins TRBV6-6 to TRBJ2-7; D perhaps matches TRBD2 (5 bases). The TCR comes from a woman aged 45-65 years with renal cell carcinoma. The CDR3 coding sequence is TGTGCCAGCAGTTACGGCGGGTGGCAGTACTTC. As protein: CASSYGGWQYF.